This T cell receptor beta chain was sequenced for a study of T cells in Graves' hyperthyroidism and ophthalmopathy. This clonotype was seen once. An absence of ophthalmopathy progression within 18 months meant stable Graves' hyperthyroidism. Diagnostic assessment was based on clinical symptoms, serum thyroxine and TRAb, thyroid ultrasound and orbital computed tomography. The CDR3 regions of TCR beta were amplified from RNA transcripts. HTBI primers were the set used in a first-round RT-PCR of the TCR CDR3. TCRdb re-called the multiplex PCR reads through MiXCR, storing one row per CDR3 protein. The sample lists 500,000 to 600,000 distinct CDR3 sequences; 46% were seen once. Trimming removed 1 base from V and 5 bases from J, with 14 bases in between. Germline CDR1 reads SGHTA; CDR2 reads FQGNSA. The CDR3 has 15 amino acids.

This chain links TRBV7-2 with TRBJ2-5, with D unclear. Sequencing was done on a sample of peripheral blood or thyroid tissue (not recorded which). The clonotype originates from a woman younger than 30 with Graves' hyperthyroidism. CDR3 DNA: TGTGCCAGCAGCTTAGGGGCGACCTACAATGAGACCCAGTACTTC. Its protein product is CASSLGATYNETQYF.